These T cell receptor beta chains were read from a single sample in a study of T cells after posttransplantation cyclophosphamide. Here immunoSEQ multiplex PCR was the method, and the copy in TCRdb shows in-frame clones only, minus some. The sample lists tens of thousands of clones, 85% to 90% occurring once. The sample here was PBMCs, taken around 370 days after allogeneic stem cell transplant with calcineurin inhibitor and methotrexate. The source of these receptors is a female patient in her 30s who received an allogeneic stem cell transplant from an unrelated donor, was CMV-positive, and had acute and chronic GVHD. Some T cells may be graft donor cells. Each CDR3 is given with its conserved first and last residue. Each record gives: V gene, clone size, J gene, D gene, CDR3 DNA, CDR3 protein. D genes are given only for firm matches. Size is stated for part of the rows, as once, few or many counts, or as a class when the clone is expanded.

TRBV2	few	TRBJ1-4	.	TGTGCCAGCAGGGGCGCAAAACTGTTTTTT	CASRGAKLFF
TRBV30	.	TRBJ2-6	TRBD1	TGTGCCTGGAGTGTGGACAGGGGTGCTGGGGCCAACGTCCTGACTTTC	CAWSVDRGAGANVLTF
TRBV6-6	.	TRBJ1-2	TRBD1	TGTGCCAGCAGGATTGGACAGGGTACTGGCTACACCTTC	CASRIGQGTGYTF
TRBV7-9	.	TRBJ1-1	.	TGTGCCAGCAGCTTTCAGGGTAGCACTGAAGCTTTCTTT	CASSFQGSTEAFF
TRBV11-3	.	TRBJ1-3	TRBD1	TGTGCCAGCAGCGCTGGACAGGGGCAGAGCTCTGGAAACACCATATATTTT	CASSAGQGQSSGNTIYF
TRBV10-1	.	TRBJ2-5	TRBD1	TGCGCCAGCAGTGAAGGACAGGGGCCCGAAGAGACCCAGTACTTC	CASSEGQGPEETQYF
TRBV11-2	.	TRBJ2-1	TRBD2	TGTGCCAGCAGCTCCTCCCCGGGACTAGCGGGAGGGAGCCATGAGCAGTTCTTC	CASSSSPGLAGGSHEQFF
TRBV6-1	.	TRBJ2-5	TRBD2	TGTGCCAGCAGTGAATTAGCGGGAGGGCCTCAAGAGACCCAGTACTTC	CASSELAGGPQETQYF
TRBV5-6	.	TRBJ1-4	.	TGTGCCAGCAGCTTTAATATGCAGGTCCATGAAAAACTGTTTTTT	CASSFNMQVHEKLFF
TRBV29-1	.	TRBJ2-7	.	TGCAGCGTCACAGTACCTGGGTACGAGCAGTACTTC	CSVTVPGYEQYF
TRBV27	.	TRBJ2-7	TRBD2	TGTGCCAGCAGTCTAGCGGGAGGGCCCTACGAGCAGTACTTC	CASSLAGGPYEQYF
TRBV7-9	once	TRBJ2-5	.	TGTGCCAGCAGCCTAAACACAGGGTTGTCGGAAGAGACCCAGTACTTC	CASSLNTGLSEETQYF
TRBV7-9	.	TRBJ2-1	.	TGTGCCAGCAGCCCCCCTTACAGGGCCTCCTACAATGAGCAGTTCTTC	CASSPPYRASYNEQFF
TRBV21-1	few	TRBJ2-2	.	TGTGCCAGCAGCCCCGGTTTTCGGGTCGGGGAGCTGTTTTTT	CASSPGFRVGELFF
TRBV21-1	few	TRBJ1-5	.	TGTGCCAGCAGCATGGGACACATTAGCAATCAGCCCCAGCATTTT	CASSMGHISNQPQHF
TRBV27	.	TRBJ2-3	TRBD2	TGTGCCAGCAGTCGAAGGGCTAGCGGGAGTCCCACAGATACGCAGTATTTT	CASSRRASGSPTDTQYF
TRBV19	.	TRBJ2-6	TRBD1	TGTGCCAGTAGTACCGGGACAGGGGGTACTGGGGCCAACGTCCTGACTTTC	CASSTGTGGTGANVLTF
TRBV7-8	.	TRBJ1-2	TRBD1	TGTGCCAGCAGGGGACAGGCTAACTATGGCTACACCTTC	CASRGQANYGYTF
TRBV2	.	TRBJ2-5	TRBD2	TGTGCCAGCAGACCCACAGCGGGAGGGGAAGAGACCCAGTACTTC	CASRPTAGGEETQYF
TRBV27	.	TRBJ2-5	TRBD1	TGTGCCAGCGGGACAGGGGGCTATGAAGAGACCCAGTACTTC	CASGTGGYEETQYF
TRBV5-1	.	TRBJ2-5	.	TGCGCCAGCAGCTTAATTCAGGTGCAAGAGACCCAGTACTTC	CASSLIQVQETQYF
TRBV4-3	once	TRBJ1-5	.	TGCGCCAGCAGCCAAGAGGAGGGCCGGGGCAATCAGCCCCAGCATTTT	CASSQEEGRGNQPQHF
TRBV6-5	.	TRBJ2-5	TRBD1	TGTGCCAGCAGTTCAGGACAGGGGGCAGAGACCCAGTACTTC	CASSSGQGAETQYF
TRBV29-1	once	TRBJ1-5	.	TGCAGCGTGGCGGAGAACAATCAGCCCCAGCATTTT	CSVAENNQPQHF
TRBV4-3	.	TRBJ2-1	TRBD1	TGCGCCAGCAGCCAAGATTTTGGAATAAGACAGGGTTACAATGAGCAGTTCTTC	CASSQDFGIRQGYNEQFF
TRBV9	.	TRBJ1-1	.	TGTGCCAGCAGCGTAGAGGGAGGGGAGGACACTGAAGCTTTCTTT	CASSVEGGEDTEAFF
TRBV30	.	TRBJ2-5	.	TGTGCCTGGAGTGGAGACAGGCAAGAGACCCAGTACTTC	CAWSGDRQETQYF
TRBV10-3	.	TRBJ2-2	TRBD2	TGTGCCATCAGTGGAGGAGCGGGAGATGTCGGGGAGCTGTTTTTT	CAISGGAGDVGELFF
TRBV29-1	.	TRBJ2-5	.	TGCAGCGTTGTCCAGGGCGGAGAGACCCAGTACTTC	CSVVQGGETQYF
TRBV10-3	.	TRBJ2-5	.	TGTGCCATCAGGGCAGACCAAGAGACCCAGTACTTC	CAIRADQETQYF
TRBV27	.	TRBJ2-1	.	TGTGCCAGCAGTTTGGGTGGGCCCTACAATGAGCAGTTCTTC	CASSLGGPYNEQFF
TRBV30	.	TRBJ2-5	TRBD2	TGTGCCTGGAGTCTCGGACTAGCGGGAGGGATAGGAGAGACCCAGTACTTC	CAWSLGLAGGIGETQYF
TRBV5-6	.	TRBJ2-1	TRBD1	TGTGCCAGCACCTTAGACAGGGTGGTTCTAGTCGCCTACAATGAGCAGTTCTTC	CASTLDRVVLVAYNEQFF
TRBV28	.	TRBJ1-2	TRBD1	TGTGCCAGCAGCCTGGACAGGGCCCGGCATGGCTACACCTTC	CASSLDRARHGYTF
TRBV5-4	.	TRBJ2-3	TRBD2	TGTGCCAGCAGCCCTTGGGGAGCGGGAGGAACAGATACGCAGTATTTT	CASSPWGAGGTDTQYF
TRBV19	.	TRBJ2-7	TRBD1	TGTGCCAGTAGTGCCCCCGGGACAGGTGGGACCTACGAGCAGTACTTC	CASSAPGTGGTYEQYF
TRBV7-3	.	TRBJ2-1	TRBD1	TGTGCCAGCAGCTTCTATGCCGGGACAGGGGGCAATGAGCAGTTCTTC	CASSFYAGTGGNEQFF
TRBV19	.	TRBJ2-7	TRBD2	TGTGCCAGTAGTCTTCACCTAGCGGGTGCGGGATACGAGCAGTACTTC	CASSLHLAGAGYEQYF
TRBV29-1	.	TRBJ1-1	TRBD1	TGCAGCGTTCTTTTGGGACAGGCGAACACTGAAGCTTTCTTT	CSVLLGQANTEAFF
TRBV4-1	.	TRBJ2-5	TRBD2	TGCGCCAGCAGCCAGCTGGGGCTAGCGGGAGGGCCGGTCAGCCAAGAGACCCAGTACTTC	CASSQLGLAGGPVSQETQYF
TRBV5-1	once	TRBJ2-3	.	TGCGCCAGCAGTTTGGCCGTGAGGGCCACAGATACGCAGTATTTT	CASSLAVRATDTQYF